These 23 T cell receptor beta chains share one sample of origin, sequenced in a study of shared clonotypes between healthy human individuals. Using immunoSEQ multiplex PCR, the repertoire was profiled, and TCRdb retains in-frame clones only, with some absent. The sample comprises under 2,500,000 clones, around 95% of which are singletons, and around 0.13% rests with the top ten. Sequencing was performed on naive CD4+ T cells sorted from blood. Subset in this sample: CD45RA+ positively selected. The receptors derive from a man younger than 30 in good health.

The chain uses TRBV27 and TRBJ1-5; perhaps TRBD1 as D (5 bases). V was shortened by 5 bases and J by 2 bases, with 10 bases between the two germline ends. This CDR3 is built from 14 residues. Germline assignment: CDR1 MNHEY and CDR2 SMNVEV (reference sequence). CDR3 coding DNA: TGTGCCAGCAGTGCCGGGGGTGGCAATCAGCCCCAGCATTTT. Protein: CASSAGGGNQPQHF.

This chain joins TRBV29-1 and TRBJ1-2; D may be TRBD1 (5 bases). V was clipped by 6 bases and J by 6 bases, with 17 bases between them. The CDR3 has 13 residues. Looked up from germline, CDR1 is SQVTM and CDR2 is ANQGSEA. The chain's CDR3 is CSVTQAGKNGYTF. CDR3 sequence (DNA): TGCAGCGTCACCCAGGCAGGGAAGAATGGCTACACCTTC.

This chain uses TRBV5-1 with TRBJ1-6; the D gene is possibly TRBD1 (5 bases). V shed 7 bases and J shed 0 bases, with 11 bases lying between them. Germline V CDR1 and CDR2: SGHRS, YFSETQ. This CDR3 is 15 amino acids long. CDR3 loop: CASAEGSSYNSPLHF. CDR3 DNA sequence: TGCGCCAGCGCTGAGGGGAGCTCCTATAATTCACCCCTCCACTTT.

This clone showed up just once. The chain links TRBV7-9 to TRBJ2-3, with a weak D call TRBD1 (6 bases). V was clipped by 5 bases and J by 1 base, with 13 bases between them. Germline values: CDR1 SEHNR, CDR2 FQNEAQ (reference sequence). CDR3 length: 15 residues. CDR3 DNA sequence: TGTGCCAGCAGCCCACAGACAGGAGGCACAGATACGCAGTATTTT. It specifies CASSPQTGGTDTQYF.

CDR3 amino acids: CASSETGASTDTQYF. The CDR3 DNA reads as TGCGCCAGCAGCGAGACGGGGGCCAGCACAGATACGCAGTATTTT. V and J are TRBV5-1 and TRBJ2-3, with D perhaps matching TRBD1 or TRBD2 (6 bases each). CDR3 length equals 15 residues. Trimming shortened V by 4 bases and J by 0 bases, and 12 bases separated the two germline ends. CDR1 is SGHRS, CDR2 YFSETQ, per germline. Together with reference TRBV5-1 and TRBJ2-3, the CDR3 gives the full variable domain: KAGVTQTPRYLIKTRGQQVTLSCSPISGHRSVSWYQQTPGQGLQFLFEYFSETQRNKGNFPGRFSGRQFSNSRSEMNVSTLELGDSALYLCASSETGASTDTQYFGPGTRLTVL.

Regarding this clone: The sample holds other DNA sequences that translate to the same CDR3. The genes are TRBV7-2 and TRBJ2-7, with unresolved D. Germline CDR1 SGHTA, CDR2 FQGNSA. The V end lost 1 base, the J end lost 0 bases, and 10 bases lay between the germline ends. CDR3 length: 15 amino acids. CDR3 region: CASSLVGTSSYEQYF. The CDR3 nucleotides are TGTGCCAGCAGCTTAGTGGGCACGAGCTCCTACGAGCAGTACTTC.

The chain couples TRBV15 to TRBJ2-7; 10 positions agree with TRBD1. The CDR3 totals 14 residues. Germline CDR1 reads LNHNV; CDR2 reads YYDKDF (reference sequence). J gave up 9 bases and V 3 bases, and 8 bases lay outside the gene matches. CDR3 in DNA: TGTGCCACCAGCAGTCGGGACAGGGGTACAGGGCAGTACTTC. Its translation: CATSSRDRGTGQYF.

Regarding this clone: Other DNA sequences in this sample translate to the same CDR3. The chain couples TRBV7-8 to TRBJ1-2; no reliable D call. Germline V gene lookup returns CDR1 SGHVS and CDR2 FQNEAQ. Between the trimmed V and J ends, which lost 0 bases and 1 base, there was a span of 0 bases. The CDR3 loop spans 12 amino acids. The CDR3 DNA sequence: TGTGCCAGCAGCTTAGCTAACTATGGCTACACCTTC. This sequence encodes CASSLANYGYTF.

The chain couples TRBV11-1 to TRBJ2-6; no reliable D call. The germline V gene has CDR1 SGHAT and CDR2 FQDESV (reference sequence). V gave up 5 bases and J gave up 0 bases, with 8 bases separating them. The CDR3 sequence is 15 residues long. CDR3 bases: TGTGCCAGCAGCCTGACACGCTCTGGGGCCAACGTCCTGACTTTC. It codes for CASSLTRSGANVLTF.

The chain uses TRBV27 and TRBJ2-3; D call uncertain. CDR1 is MNHEY and CDR2 is SMNVEV in the germline V gene (reference sequence). This CDR3 is built from 16 residues. The V end lost 0 bases, the J end lost 2 bases, and 12 bases lay between the germline ends. CDR3 coding DNA: TGTGCCAGCAGTTTATCGTCCCAGGTCTTCACAGATACGCAGTATTTT. Translation: CASSLSSQVFTDTQYF.

This clone was seen only once. The V and J genes are TRBV5-1 and TRBJ2-7; 10 bases align to TRBD1. Germline CDR1 is SGHRS and CDR2 is YFSETQ. After removal of 0 bases from V and 3 bases from J, the junction contained 6 bases not matched to a gene. This CDR3 spans 16 amino acids. This CDR3 reads CASSLAGTGVYYEQYF. CDR3 DNA: TGCGCCAGCAGCTTGGCCGGGACAGGGGTCTACTACGAGCAGTACTTC.

This chain uses TRBV30 with TRBJ2-7; TRBD1 aligns across 9 bases. Trimming took 2 bases from V and 3 from J; bases not matched to a gene: 8. The CDR3 consists of 15 residues. Per germline, CDR1 GTSNPN and CDR2 SVGIG (reference sequence). Written as DNA, the CDR3 is TGTGCCTGGAGTTGGGGACAGGGAGGGTTCTACGAGCAGTACTTC. Translated, it gives CAWSWGQGGFYEQYF.

The CDR3 DNA reads TGTGCCAGTCGGGGGACGGACTCCTACGAGCAGTACTTC. As protein: CASRGTDSYEQYF. The rearrangement joins TRBV18 to TRBJ2-7, with a weak D call TRBD2 (6 bases). Trimming stripped 9 bases from V and 0 bases from J, with 12 bases between. CDR3 size: 13 residues. Germline V CDR1 and CDR2: KGHSH, LQKENI.

This chain joins TRBV18 and TRBJ2-7; D unclear. Deletions cut 3 bases from V and 3 bases from J, with 9 bases between. Germline loops: CDR1 KGHSH, CDR2 LQKENI. This CDR3 region has 13 residues. CDR3 DNA: TGTGCCAGCTCACCCCCGCTGTTCTACGAGCAGTACTTC. Amino acid sequence: CASSPPLFYEQYF.

This chain joins TRBV10-3 and TRBJ2-7, with 9 bases identical to TRBD1. The CDR3 has 14 residues. Losses at the gene ends were 5 bases for V and 7 bases for J; bases not matched to a gene: 9. Germline V gene sequence: CDR1 ENHRY, CDR2 SYGVKD. The CDR3 sequence is CAISSGTGSFEQYF. The CDR3 DNA follows: TGTGCCATCAGTTCCGGGACAGGGTCCTTTGAGCAGTACTTC.

The chain recombines TRBV30 with TRBJ1-4; D is perhaps TRBD1 (6 bases). Germline V CDR1 and CDR2: GTSNPN, SVGIG (reference sequence). Trimming removed 0 bases at V and 8 bases at J, with 16 bases between. This CDR3 contains 15 residues. CDR3 amino acids: CAWSVHVGGLEKLFF. The CDR3 DNA follows: TGTGCCTGGAGTGTACATGTCGGGGGGCTGGAAAAACTGTTTTTT.

The V gene is TRBV5-4, the J gene TRBJ2-5; TRBD2 matches 12 bases. The CDR3 runs 16 residues. V shed 4 bases, J shed 2 bases, and the junction held 6 bases outside the gene matches. The V gene's germline CDR1 is SGHNT and CDR2 YYREEE (reference sequence). CDR3 nucleotides: TGTGCCAGCAGCCTCGGACTAGCGGGAAATCAAGAGACCCAGTACTTC. Its translation is CASSLGLAGNQETQYF. Combining the CDR3 with reference TRBV5-4 and TRBJ2-5 gives the whole variable domain ETGVTQSPTHLIKTRGQQVTLRCSSQSGHNTVSWYQQALGQGPQFIFQYYREEENGRGNFPPRFSGLQFPNYSSELNVNALELDDSALYLCASSLGLAGNQETQYFGPGTRLLVL.

The chain employs TRBV2 and TRBJ1-6, with 12 positions matching TRBD1. The CDR3 has 14 residues. CDR1 SNHLY and CDR2 FYNNEI come from the germline V gene. The junction had 1 base not matched to a gene; V was cut back by 6 bases and J by 7 bases. The CDR3 region has the DNA TGTGCCAGCAGGGGACAGGGGGCCAATTCACCCCTCCACTTT. Amino acid sequence: CASRGQGANSPLHF. Full variable domain (missing parts from reference TRBV2 and TRBJ1-6): EPEVTQTPSHQVTQMGQEVILRCVPISNHLYFYWYRQILGQKVEFLVSFYNNEISEKSEIFDDQFSVERPDGSNFTLKIRSTKLEDSAMYFCASRGQGANSPLHFGNGTRLTVT.

The chain joins TRBV6-1 to TRBJ2-1; D not resolved. Trimming removed 8 bases from V and 4 bases from J, with 6 bases in between. Germline CDR1 MNHNS, CDR2 SASEGT. CDR3 length: 11 amino acids. CDR3 sequence reads: CASLFYNEQFF. CDR3 bases: TGTGCCAGCTTATTTTACAATGAGCAGTTCTTC.

The V gene is TRBV7-9, the J gene TRBJ2-7; 7 bases are shared with TRBD2. V trimming: 2 bases; J trimming: 6 bases; junction bases outside the gene matches: 7. There are 14 residues in the CDR3. The germline V gene encodes CDR1 SEHNR and CDR2 FQNEAQ (reference sequence). This CDR3 is CASSLMSGEREQYF. Here the CDR3 DNA reads TGTGCCAGCAGCTTAATGAGCGGGGAGCGCGAGCAGTACTTC.

This chain uses TRBV18 with TRBJ2-1, with TRBD1 matching over 11 bases. CDR1 is KGHSH and CDR2 is LQKENI in the germline V gene. The CDR3 sequence is 18 residues long. With V trimmed by 0 bases and J by 9 bases, 13 bases remained unmatched. The CDR3 is CASSPPNPSGQGGGEQFF. CDR3 nucleotide sequence: TGTGCCAGCTCACCACCGAATCCATCGGGACAGGGGGGCGGTGAGCAGTTCTTC. The variable domain in full, with the rest retrieved from reference TRBV18 and TRBJ2-1, is NAGVMQNPRHLVRRRGQEARLRCSPMKGHSHVYWYRQLPEEGLKFMVYLQKENIIDESGMPKERFSAEFPKEGPSILRIQQVVRGDSAAYFCASSPPNPSGQGGGEQFFGPGTRLTVL.

This clone was counted once. At one end the junction does not follow the germline gene, possibly because of a read error. This rearrangement joins TRBV28 to TRBJ2-6, with unresolved D. Germline V CDR1 and CDR2: MDHEN, SYDVKM. This CDR3 has 18 amino acids. DNA for the CDR3: TGTGCCAGCAGCTCGGGCCTTTTCCCCTCCTCTGGGGTCAACGTCCTGACTTTC. Amino acids: CASSSGLFPSSGVNVLTF. The entire variable domain, with the rest obtained from reference TRBV28 and TRBJ2-6, is as follows: DVKVTQSSRYLVKRTGEKVFLECVQDMDHENMFWYRQDPGLGLRLIYFSYDVKMKEKGDIPEGYSVSREKKERFSLILESASTNQTSMYLCASSSGLFPSSGVNVLTFGAGSRLTVL.

The chain recombines TRBV6-5 with TRBJ1-1; D is uncertain. CDR3 length equals 11 residues. Germline CDR1 and CDR2: MNHEY and SVGAGI. V lost 6 bases, J lost 6 bases, and 8 bases lay in between. CDR3 coding DNA: TGTGCCAGCAGACGGGAGTCTGAAGCTTTCTTT. It yields the protein CASRRESEAFF.